The clone carrying this T cell receptor (beta chain) was observed a handful of times. Its antigen is unidentified. TCRdb's copy holds only in-frame clones and misses some; the assay was immunoSEQ multiplex PCR. The repertoire holds around 400,000 clones, with 80% to 95% as singletons. V lost 8 bases and J lost 4, with 8 bases in between. The CDR3 runs 12 residues. This sample stems from a study of Ad26.COV2.S vaccination and SARS-CoV-2 variants. Study in general: Into the muscle, Ad26.COV2.S was dosed once or twice, 56 days apart.

Study-level points and caveats: Analyses of TCR breadth and depth may have underestimated total T cell responses. After vaccination, reports described spike-specific CD8+ and CD4+ T cell responses as showing substantial breadth. Similar non-spike TCR breadth was seen in vaccine and placebo recipients.

As to treatment: roughly 18 received Ad26.COV2.S at low or high dose, single or two shots; roughly 5 received placebo; per-sample allocation not given. Specimens were obtained on day 63 following the first vaccine or placebo injection. The chain has TRBV12-3 or TRBV12-4 and TRBJ2-2; no firm D call. Sample: peripheral blood, taken in a trial of Ad26.COV2.S vaccine versus placebo. The receptor's source is a person aged 18-60 years who received the Ad26.COV2.S COVID-19 vaccine or a placebo. The CDR3 DNA reads TGTGCCAGCGCCAAGGCCACCGGGGAGCTGTTTTTT. It is translated as CASAKATGELFF.